Below, 25 T cell receptor beta chains from the same sample are listed, as sequenced in a study of blood T cells in healthy people across ages. Primers used in a second PCR of about 7 to 11 cycles were a sample-barcoded 5' primer and a J-beta primer mix. TCRdb called the 5' RACE reads again in MiXCR, with one record for every CDR3 protein. In the table there are 800,000 to 1,300,000 distinct CDR3 sequences, approximately 25% of which are singletons. These records were also assigned to another study, of T cells of mothers and their children.

The specimen sequenced was blood. The receptors originated from a girl aged 2 to 10 in good health.

The chain combines TRBV27 with TRBJ2-7; possibly TRBD1 for D (6 bases). This CDR3 spans 14 amino acids. V was shortened by 2 bases and J by 6 bases, with 14 bases between the two germline ends. CDR1 and CDR2 (germline): MNHEY, SMNVEV (reference sequence). CDR3 protein: CASSLAGDGLEQYF. The CDR3, as DNA: TGTGCCAGCAGTTTAGCAGGGGACGGCCTCGAGCAGTACTTC.

This clonotype was found a few times. The rearrangement uses TRBV6-2 or TRBV6-3 and TRBJ2-2, with 8 positions matching TRBD1. After removal of 2 bases from V and 4 bases from J, the junction contained 3 bases not matched to a gene. The CDR3 contains 15 residues. The germline V gene has CDR1 MNHEY and CDR2 SVGEGT. The CDR3 loop is CASSYVQGATGELFF. In nucleotides, the CDR3 is TGTGCCAGCAGTTACGTTCAGGGGGCCACCGGGGAGCTGTTTTTT.

The rearrangement links TRBV24-1 to TRBJ2-1; a possible D gene is TRBD2 (5 bases). The CDR3 is made up of 13 amino acids. The V end lost 7 bases, the J end lost 9 bases, and 15 bases lay between the germline ends. Germline loops: CDR1 KGHDR, CDR2 SFDVKD. Here the CDR3 DNA reads TGTGCCACCAGCATAGTAGGGAGCTTTGAGCAGTTCTTC. This gives the protein CATSIVGSFEQFF.

This clonotype was picked up a small number of times. The rearrangement joins TRBV7-9 to TRBJ2-7, with a possible D match to TRBD2 (5 bases). CDR1 and CDR2 from the germline V gene are SEHNR and FQNEAQ (reference sequence). With 2 bases removed from V and 2 bases from J, the gap between germline ends came to 10 bases. This CDR3 is built from 14 residues. The CDR3: CASSLREPAYEQYF. CDR3 nucleotide sequence: TGTGCCAGCAGCTTACGGGAACCGGCCTACGAGCAGTACTTC.

This clonotype was counted a few times. A read error may explain this, as a much larger clone is one base away. The V gene is TRBV20-1, the J gene TRBJ2-7, with a possible D match to TRBD1 (6 bases). Between the trimmed V and J ends, which lost 6 bases and 6 bases, there was a span of 24 bases. This CDR3 comprises 15 residues. Germline V gene lookup returns CDR1 DFQATT and CDR2 SNEGSKA (reference sequence). The CDR3 DNA reads as TGCAGTGCCCTAAGAGGACAGCCTGAAGGCTGCGAGCAGTACTTC. Protein sequence: CSALRGQPEGCEQYF.

There are a few counts of this clonotype. The chain joins TRBV4-2 to TRBJ2-3, with D possibly TRBD1 on 5 matching bases. The better agreement between TRBJ1-5 and the DNA end casts doubt on the J call. Germline V CDR1 and CDR2: LGHNA, YNFKEQ. The CDR3 extends over 17 amino acids. CDR3 DNA: TGTGCCAGCAGCCAGGGAGGTACAGGTCTAAGCACAGATACGCAGCATTTT. As protein: CASSQGGTGLSTDTQHF.

The rearrangement links TRBV29-1 to TRBJ2-5; D not resolved. V lost 6 bases to trimming and J lost 3 bases, with 11 bases between them. The CDR3 contains 12 residues. Looked up from germline, CDR1 is SQVTM and CDR2 is ANQGSEA. The CDR3 here is CSVLRNKETQYF. For the CDR3, the DNA is TGCAGCGTATTACGGAATAAAGAGACCCAGTACTTC.

The rearrangement joins TRBV4-3 to TRBJ1-2, with D maybe TRBD1 (5 bases). V lost 0 bases, J lost 7 bases, and 15 bases lay in between. This CDR3 has 15 amino acids. Germline V gives CDR1 LGHNA, CDR2 YSLEER. CDR3 DNA sequence: TGCGCCAGCAGCCAAGATGTGGGGGGAGGAGGTGGCTACACCTTC. This translates into CASSQDVGGGGGYTF.

This clonotype was counted a few times. The rearrangement links TRBV5-1 to TRBJ2-5; D gene uncertain. The ends were cut back, 0 bases at V and 5 bases at J, with 11 bases in the middle. The CDR3 has 14 residues. The germline V gene has CDR1 SGHRS and CDR2 YFSETQ. The CDR3 DNA reads TGCGCCAGCAGCTTGGGCCTCAAAGGGGAGACCCAGTACTTC. Translation: CASSLGLKGETQYF.

This clonotype was observed a few times. V usage is TRBV9 and J usage is TRBJ1-2; 9 bases are shared with TRBD1. Germline trimming cut 3 bases from V and 7 bases from J; bases unmatched to any gene: 13. Germline lookup yields CDR1 SGDLS and CDR2 YYNGEE. The CDR3 extends over 16 amino acids. The CDR3 nucleotides are TGTGCCAGCAGCGATAACAGCGGGACAGGGCATGGTGGCTACACCTTC. This gives the protein CASSDNSGTGHGGYTF.

The sample holds a few counts of this clonotype. The chain recombines TRBV20-1 with TRBJ2-2; no reliable D call. CDR3 length: 12 residues. Germline assignment: CDR1 DFQATT and CDR2 SNEGSKA (reference sequence). Trimming cost V 4 bases and J 3 bases, with 6 bases left between them. CDR3 coding DNA: TGCAGTGCTACTGGGGACACCGGGGAGCTGTTTTTT. Its protein is CSATGDTGELFF.

In DNA, the CDR3 is TGTGCCAGCAGCTTATCGCCGCTAACCTCCTACGAGCAGTACTTC. Its translation: CASSLSPLTSYEQYF. V is TRBV7-9 and J is TRBJ2-7; D is ambiguous. Germline CDR1 SEHNR, CDR2 FQNEAQ (reference sequence). The ends were cut back, 2 bases at V and 0 bases at J, with 11 bases in the middle. The CDR3 has 15 amino acids. Full variable domain (rest looked up from reference TRBV7-9 and TRBJ2-7): DTGVSQNPRHKITKRGQNVTFRCDPISEHNRLYWYRQTLGQGPEFLTYFQNEAQLEKSRLLSDRFSAERPKGSFSTLEIQRTEQGDSAMYLCASSLSPLTSYEQYFGPGTRLTVT.

CDR3 DNA sequence: TGTGCCAGCAGAACAGGGGCGTTCGGGGAGACCCAGTACTTC. It is translated as CASRTGAFGETQYF. This chain connects TRBV25-1 to TRBJ2-5, with 7 bases identical to TRBD1. Germline V gene sequence: CDR1 MGHDK, CDR2 SYGVNS. V lost 6 bases and J lost 5; bases outside the gene matches: 9. The CDR3 runs 14 residues.

This clonotype was counted ten times or more. The J gene is TRBJ2-2, the V gene TRBV7-2; the D gene is possibly TRBD1 (6 bases). The length of the CDR3 is 15 residues. The germline V gene encodes CDR1 SGHTA and CDR2 FQGNSA. With 1 base removed from V and 2 bases from J, the gap between germline ends came to 8 bases. CDR3 sequence reads: CASSLGQVNTGELFF. CDR3 bases: TGTGCCAGCAGCTTAGGACAGGTTAACACCGGGGAGCTGTTTTTT.

This rearrangement joins TRBV12-3 or TRBV12-4 to TRBJ2-1; TRBD1 is a possible D gene (6 bases). V was pared by 8 bases and J by 7 bases, with 21 bases between. This CDR3 comprises 15 residues. The CDR3 reads CASWASDSPFNEQFF. CDR3 coding DNA: TGTGCCAGCTGGGCGTCGGACAGCCCCTTTAATGAGCAGTTCTTC.

CDR3 coding DNA: TGCAGTGCTTGGGGACAGGGCCTTGGTCTTGAAGCTTTCTTT. Its translation is CSAWGQGLGLEAFF. The chain recombines TRBV20-1 with TRBJ1-1, with 9 bases identical to TRBD1. This CDR3 has 14 amino acids. Per the germline V gene, CDR1 is DFQATT and CDR2 is SNEGSKA (reference sequence). Germline trimming cut 5 bases from V and 7 bases from J; bases unmatched to any gene: 11.

This clonotype was recorded a few times. The chain links TRBV12-3 or TRBV12-4 to TRBJ1-2; D call uncertain. V lost 5 bases, J lost 5 bases, and 9 bases lay in between. There are 12 residues in the CDR3. CDR3 bases: TGTGCCAGCAGTCCCGCCTATTATGGCTACACCTTC. This gives the protein CASSPAYYGYTF.

This clonotype was found a few times. The chain links TRBV29-1 to TRBJ1-1; tentative D call: TRBD1 (6 bases). Germline assignment: CDR1 SQVTM and CDR2 ANQGSEA. The CDR3 runs to 13 residues. V dropped 3 bases and J dropped 8 bases, with 16 bases sitting between them. In DNA, the CDR3 is TGCAGCGTTGAGGGGGACATGACACCCGAAGCTTTCTTT. Amino acids: CSVEGDMTPEAFF.

The chain couples TRBV2 to TRBJ2-1; 8 nucleotides match TRBD2. This CDR3 has 17 residues. Germline values: CDR1 SNHLY, CDR2 FYNNEI. With 8 bases clipped from V and 3 bases from J, the junction kept 15 bases outside the gene matches. This CDR3 is CASLILLGLVNYNEQFF. The CDR3 coding sequence is TGTGCCAGCCTAATCTTATTGGGACTAGTGAACTACAATGAGCAGTTCTTC.

This clonotype has at least ten counts. This chain joins TRBV5-1 and TRBJ2-5, with D perhaps being TRBD1 or TRBD2 (5 bases each). Germline CDR1 is SGHRS and CDR2 is YFSETQ. The CDR3 loop spans 14 amino acids. V lost 1 base to trimming and J lost 5 bases, with 12 bases between them. The CDR3 here is CASSLSGREETQYF. The CDR3 DNA reads as TGCGCCAGCAGCTTGTCGGGCAGGGAGGAGACCCAGTACTTC.

This chain joins TRBV18 and TRBJ1-1; 12 bases fit TRBD1. The CDR3 is 17 amino acids. The J segment lost 5 bases and the V segment lost 3 bases, leaving 10 bases of the junction unmatched. Germline lookup yields CDR1 KGHSH and CDR2 LQKENI. CDR3 loop: CASSPPGQGAGGTEAFF. The CDR3, as DNA: TGTGCCAGCTCACCTCCGGGACAGGGGGCTGGAGGGACTGAAGCTTTCTTT. The variable domain in full, completed from reference TRBV18 and TRBJ1-1, reads NAGVMQNPRHLVRRRGQEARLRCSPMKGHSHVYWYRQLPEEGLKFMVYLQKENIIDESGMPKERFSAEFPKEGPSILRIQQVVRGDSAAYFCASSPPGQGAGGTEAFFGQGTRLTVV.

The chain has TRBV6-5 and TRBJ1-2; D is perhaps TRBD1 (5 bases). Germline CDR1 and CDR2: MNHEY and SVGAGI. Trimming took 5 bases from V and 6 from J, leaving 13 bases between them. The CDR3 is made up of 13 amino acids. Here the CDR3 reads CASSGTNSDGYTF. DNA for the CDR3: TGTGCCAGCAGTGGGACCAACAGCGATGGCTACACCTTC.

This clonotype showed up just a few times. V usage is TRBV6-8 and J usage is TRBJ2-7; D gene uncertain. With 8 bases removed from V and 1 base from J, the gap between germline ends came to 15 bases. This CDR3 is built from 14 residues. Germline V gene data show CDR1 as MNHGY and CDR2 as SAAAGT. The DNA of the CDR3 is TGTGCCAGCCAATGGAGTGTTGTGTCCTACGAGCAGTACTTC. This encodes CASQWSVVSYEQYF.

This clonotype was counted a few times. The chain uses TRBV10-3 and TRBJ1-3, with D unclear. V was clipped by 0 bases and J by 4 bases, with 4 bases between them. This CDR3 contains 13 residues. Germline CDR1 ENHRY, CDR2 SYGVKD. The CDR3: CAISESRGNTIYF. In nucleotides, the CDR3 is TGTGCCATCAGTGAGTCTAGAGGAAACACCATATATTTT.

This chain joins TRBV29-1 and TRBJ1-2; D is perhaps TRBD1 (5 bases). CDR1 is SQVTM, CDR2 ANQGSEA, per germline. V shed 4 bases and J shed 0 bases, with 9 bases lying between them. The CDR3 length is 13 residues. CDR3 residues: CSVGGASNYGYTF. The CDR3 nucleotides read TGCAGCGTTGGTGGGGCCTCTAACTATGGCTACACCTTC.